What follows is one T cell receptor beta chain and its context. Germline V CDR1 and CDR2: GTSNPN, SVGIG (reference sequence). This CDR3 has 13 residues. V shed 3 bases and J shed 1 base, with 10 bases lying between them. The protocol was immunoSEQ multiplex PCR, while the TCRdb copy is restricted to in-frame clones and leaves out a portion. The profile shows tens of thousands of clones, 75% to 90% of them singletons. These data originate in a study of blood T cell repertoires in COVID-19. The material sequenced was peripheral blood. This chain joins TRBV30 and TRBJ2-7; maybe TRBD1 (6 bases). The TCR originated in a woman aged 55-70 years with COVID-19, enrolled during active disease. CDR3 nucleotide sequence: TGTGCCTGGAGCGCCGGACAGTCCTACGAGCAGTACTTC. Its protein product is CAWSAGQSYEQYF.